This T cell receptor beta chain is from a study of blood T cell repertoires in COVID-19. Generated by immunoSEQ multiplex PCR, the TCRdb table keeps only in-frame clones and is missing some. The repertoire has 150,000 to 200,000 clones, roughly 83% of them found once; the top ten carry under 15%. J gave up 4 bases and V 8 bases, and 14 bases lay outside the gene matches. Per the germline V gene, CDR1 is SGHAT and CDR2 is FQNNGV. This CDR3 contains 17 residues. This chain connects TRBV11-2 to TRBJ1-6; 7 bases agree with TRBD1. The receptor was isolated from a woman aged 55 to 70 who had recovered from COVID-19. The sequenced sample consisted of PBMCs or T cells enriched from blood (not recorded which). The CDR3 loop reads CASFLPEGADYNSPLHF. DNA of the CDR3: TGTGCCAGCTTTCTACCGGAGGGGGCGGATTATAATTCACCCCTCCACTTT.